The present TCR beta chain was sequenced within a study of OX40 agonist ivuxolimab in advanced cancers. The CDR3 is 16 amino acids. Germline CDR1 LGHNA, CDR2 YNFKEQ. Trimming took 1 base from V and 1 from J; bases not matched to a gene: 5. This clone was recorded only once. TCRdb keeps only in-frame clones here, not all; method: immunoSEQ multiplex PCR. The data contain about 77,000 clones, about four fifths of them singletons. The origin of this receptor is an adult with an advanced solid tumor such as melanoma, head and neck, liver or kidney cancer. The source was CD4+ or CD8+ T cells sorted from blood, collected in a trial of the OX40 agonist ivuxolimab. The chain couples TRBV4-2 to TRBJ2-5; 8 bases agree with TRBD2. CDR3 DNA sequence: TGTGCCAGCAGCCAAGGGGCTAGCGGGTCCCAAGAGACCCAGTACTTC. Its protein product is CASSQGASGSQETQYF.